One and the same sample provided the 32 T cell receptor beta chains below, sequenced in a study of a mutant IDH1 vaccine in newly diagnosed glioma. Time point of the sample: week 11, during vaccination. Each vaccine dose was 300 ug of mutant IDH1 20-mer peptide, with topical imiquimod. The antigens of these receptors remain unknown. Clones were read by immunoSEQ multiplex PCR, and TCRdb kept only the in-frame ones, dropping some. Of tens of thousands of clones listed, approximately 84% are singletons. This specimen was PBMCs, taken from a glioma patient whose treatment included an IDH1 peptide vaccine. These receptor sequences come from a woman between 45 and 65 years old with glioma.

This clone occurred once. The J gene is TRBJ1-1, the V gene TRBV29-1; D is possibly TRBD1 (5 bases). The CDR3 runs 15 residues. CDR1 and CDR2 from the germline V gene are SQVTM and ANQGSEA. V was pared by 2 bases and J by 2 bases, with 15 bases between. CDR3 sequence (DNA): TGCAGCGTTGAAAACGTGGACGGGGCTAACACTGAAGCTTTCTTT. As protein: CSVENVDGANTEAFF.

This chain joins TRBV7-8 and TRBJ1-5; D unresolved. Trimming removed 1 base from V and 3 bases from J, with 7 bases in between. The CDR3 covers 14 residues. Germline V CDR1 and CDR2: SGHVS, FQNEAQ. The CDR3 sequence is CASSLGQFNQPQHF. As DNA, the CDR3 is TGTGCCAGCAGCTTAGGTCAGTTCAATCAGCCCCAGCATTTT.

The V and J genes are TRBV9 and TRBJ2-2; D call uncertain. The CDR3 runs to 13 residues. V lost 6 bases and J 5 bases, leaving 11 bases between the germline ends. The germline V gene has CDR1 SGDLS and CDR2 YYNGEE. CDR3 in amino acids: CASNKAVTGELFF. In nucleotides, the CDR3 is TGTGCCAGCAACAAGGCGGTTACCGGGGAGCTGTTTTTT.

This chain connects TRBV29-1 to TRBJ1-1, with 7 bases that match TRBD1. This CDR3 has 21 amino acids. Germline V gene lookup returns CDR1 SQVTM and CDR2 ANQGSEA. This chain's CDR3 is CVDRRVCHYRDRVRCDTEAFF. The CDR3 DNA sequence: TGCGTCGATCGTCGTGTGTGTCACTACCGAGACAGGGTCCGATGTGACACTGAAGCTTTCTTT.

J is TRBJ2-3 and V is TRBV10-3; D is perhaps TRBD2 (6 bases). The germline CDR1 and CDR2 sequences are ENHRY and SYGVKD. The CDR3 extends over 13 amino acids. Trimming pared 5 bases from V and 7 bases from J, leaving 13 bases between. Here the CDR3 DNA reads TGTGCCATCAGTTATGGGGAGGTAAATACGCAGTATTTT. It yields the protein CAISYGEVNTQYF.

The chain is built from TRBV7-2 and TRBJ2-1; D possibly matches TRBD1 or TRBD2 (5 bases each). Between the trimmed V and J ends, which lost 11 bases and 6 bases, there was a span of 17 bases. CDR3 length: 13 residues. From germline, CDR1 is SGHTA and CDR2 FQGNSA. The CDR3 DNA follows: TGTGCCGAATCCCGGGGCCCGGTCAATGAGCAGTTCTTC. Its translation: CAESRGPVNEQFF.

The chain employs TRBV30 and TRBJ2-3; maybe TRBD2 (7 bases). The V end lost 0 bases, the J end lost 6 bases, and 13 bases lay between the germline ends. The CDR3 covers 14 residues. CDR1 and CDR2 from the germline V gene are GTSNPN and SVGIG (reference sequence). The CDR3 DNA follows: TGTGCCTGGAGTGTAGGGGGGGGAGGGGATACGCAGTATTTT. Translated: CAWSVGGGGDTQYF.

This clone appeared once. The CDR3 region is CSYYGTAEHTF. CDR3 sequence (DNA): TGCAGCTATTACGGGACCGCCGAACACACCTTC. This chain joins TRBV29-1 and TRBJ1-2, with a tentative D call TRBD1 (5 bases). The CDR3 is made up of 11 amino acids. CDR1 is SQVTM and CDR2 is ANQGSEA in the germline V gene. The V end was cut by 8 bases, the J end by 12 bases, with 19 bases between.

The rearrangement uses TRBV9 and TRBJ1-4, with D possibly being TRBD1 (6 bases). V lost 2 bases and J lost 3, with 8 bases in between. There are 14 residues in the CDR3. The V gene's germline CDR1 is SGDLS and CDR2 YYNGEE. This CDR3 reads CASSVGGPNEKLFF. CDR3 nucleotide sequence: TGTGCCAGCAGCGTCGGGGGGCCTAATGAAAAACTGTTTTTT.

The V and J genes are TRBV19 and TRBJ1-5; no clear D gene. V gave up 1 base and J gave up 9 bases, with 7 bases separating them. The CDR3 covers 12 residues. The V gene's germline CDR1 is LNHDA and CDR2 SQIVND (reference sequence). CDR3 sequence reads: CASSIGESPQHF. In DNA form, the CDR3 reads TGTGCCAGTAGTATAGGGGAATCGCCCCAGCATTTT.

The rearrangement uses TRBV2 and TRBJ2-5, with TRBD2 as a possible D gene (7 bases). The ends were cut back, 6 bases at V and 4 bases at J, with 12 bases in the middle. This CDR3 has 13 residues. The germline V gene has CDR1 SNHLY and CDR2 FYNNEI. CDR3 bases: TGTGCCAGCAGCGGGGGGCCGGGAGAGACCCAGTACTTC. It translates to CASSGGPGETQYF.

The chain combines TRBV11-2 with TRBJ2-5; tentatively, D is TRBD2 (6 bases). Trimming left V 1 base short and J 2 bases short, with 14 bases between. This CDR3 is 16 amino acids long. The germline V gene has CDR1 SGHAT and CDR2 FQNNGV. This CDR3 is CASSLGRGGKQETQYF. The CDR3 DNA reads TGTGCCAGCAGCTTAGGTCGGGGCGGGAAACAAGAGACCCAGTACTTC.

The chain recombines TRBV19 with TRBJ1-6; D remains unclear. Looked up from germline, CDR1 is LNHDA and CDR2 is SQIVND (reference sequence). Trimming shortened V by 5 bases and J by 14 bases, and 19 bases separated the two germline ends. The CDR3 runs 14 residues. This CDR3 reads CASSPQTANRALHF. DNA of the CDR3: TGTGCCAGTAGTCCGCAAACAGCGAACAGAGCCCTCCACTTT.

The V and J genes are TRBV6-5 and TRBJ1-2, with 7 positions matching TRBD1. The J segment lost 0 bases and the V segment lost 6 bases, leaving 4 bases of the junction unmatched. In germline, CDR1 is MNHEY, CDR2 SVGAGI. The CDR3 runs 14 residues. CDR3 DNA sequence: TGTGCCAGCAGCCCGGACAGGACTAACTATGGCTACACCTTC. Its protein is CASSPDRTNYGYTF.

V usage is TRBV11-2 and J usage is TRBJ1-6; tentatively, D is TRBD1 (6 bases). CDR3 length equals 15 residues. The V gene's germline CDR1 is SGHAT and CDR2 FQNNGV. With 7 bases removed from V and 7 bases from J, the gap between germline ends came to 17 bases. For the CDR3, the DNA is TGTGCCAGCAACCCGCTCACAGGGTGGAATTCACCCCTCCACTTT. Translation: CASNPLTGWNSPLHF.

The CDR3 loop reads CASNPGNSPLHF. DNA of the CDR3: TGTGCCAGCAATCCAGGGAATTCACCCCTCCACTTT. The chain couples TRBV2 to TRBJ1-6; D possibly corresponds to TRBD1 (5 bases). V gave up 7 bases and J gave up 7 bases, with 8 bases separating them. The CDR3 is 12 amino acids. CDR1 SNHLY and CDR2 FYNNEI come from the germline V gene. The variable domain in full, with the rest retrieved from reference TRBV2 and TRBJ1-6, is EPEVTQTPSHQVTQMGQEVILRCVPISNHLYFYWYRQILGQKVEFLVSFYNNEISEKSEIFDDQFSVERPDGSNFTLKIRSTKLEDSAMYFCASNPGNSPLHFGNGTRLTVT.

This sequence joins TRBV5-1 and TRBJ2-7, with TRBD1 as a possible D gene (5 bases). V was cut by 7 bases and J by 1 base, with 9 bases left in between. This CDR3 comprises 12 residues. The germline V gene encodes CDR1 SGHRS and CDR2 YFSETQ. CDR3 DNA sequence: TGCGCCAGCGCAGGGTTTTCCTACGAGCAGTACTTC. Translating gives CASAGFSYEQYF.

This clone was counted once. CDR3 in amino acids: CASFTGAGMNTEAFF. CDR3 coding DNA: TGTGCCAGTTTCACGGGGGCGGGCATGAACACTGAAGCTTTCTTT. The chain couples TRBV19 to TRBJ1-1; tentative D call: TRBD1 (6 bases). CDR1 is LNHDA and CDR2 is SQIVND in the germline V gene (reference sequence). V shed 8 bases and J shed 0 bases, with 16 bases lying between them. The CDR3 runs to 15 residues.

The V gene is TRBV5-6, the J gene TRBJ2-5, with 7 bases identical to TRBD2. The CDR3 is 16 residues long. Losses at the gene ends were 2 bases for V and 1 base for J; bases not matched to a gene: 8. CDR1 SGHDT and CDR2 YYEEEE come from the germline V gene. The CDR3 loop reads CASSLNSGRVQETQYF. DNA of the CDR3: TGTGCCAGCAGCTTAAACTCAGGGAGGGTCCAAGAGACCCAGTACTTC.

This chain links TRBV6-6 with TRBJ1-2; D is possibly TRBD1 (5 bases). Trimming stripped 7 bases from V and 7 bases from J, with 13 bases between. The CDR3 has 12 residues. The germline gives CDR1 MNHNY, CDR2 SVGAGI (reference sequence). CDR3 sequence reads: CASTQGLLGYTF. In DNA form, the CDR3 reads TGTGCCAGCACCCAGGGTTTACTTGGCTACACCTTC.

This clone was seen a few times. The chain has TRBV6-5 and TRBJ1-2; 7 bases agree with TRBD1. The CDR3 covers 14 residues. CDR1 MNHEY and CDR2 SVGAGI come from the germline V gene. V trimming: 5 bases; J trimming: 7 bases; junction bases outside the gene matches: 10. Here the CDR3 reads CASSETGLRVGYTF. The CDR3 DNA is TGTGCCAGCAGTGAGACAGGGCTTAGGGTTGGCTACACCTTC.

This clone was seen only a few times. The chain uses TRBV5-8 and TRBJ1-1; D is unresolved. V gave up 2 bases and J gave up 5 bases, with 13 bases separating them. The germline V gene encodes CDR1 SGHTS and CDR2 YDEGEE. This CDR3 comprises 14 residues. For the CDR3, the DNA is TGTGCCAGCAGCTTAGGTGGTCCTAGGACTGAAGCTTTCTTT. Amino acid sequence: CASSLGGPRTEAFF.

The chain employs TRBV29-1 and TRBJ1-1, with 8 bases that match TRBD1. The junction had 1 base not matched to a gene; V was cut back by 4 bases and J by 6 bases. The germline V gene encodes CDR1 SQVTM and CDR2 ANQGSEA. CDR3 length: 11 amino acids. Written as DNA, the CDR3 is TGCAGCGTTGTCAGGGGGCCTGAAGCTTTCTTT. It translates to CSVVRGPEAFF.

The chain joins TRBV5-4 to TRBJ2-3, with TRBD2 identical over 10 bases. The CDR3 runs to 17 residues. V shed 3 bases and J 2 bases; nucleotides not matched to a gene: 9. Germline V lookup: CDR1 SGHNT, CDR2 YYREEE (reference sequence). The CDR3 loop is CASSYVGTSVHTDTQYF. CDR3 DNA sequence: TGTGCCAGCAGCTACGTTGGGACTAGCGTTCACACAGATACGCAGTATTTT.

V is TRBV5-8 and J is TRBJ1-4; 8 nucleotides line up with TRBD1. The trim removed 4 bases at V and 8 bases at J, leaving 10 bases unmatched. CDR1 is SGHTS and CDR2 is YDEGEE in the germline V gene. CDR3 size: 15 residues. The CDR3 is CASSRDRSGQEKLFF. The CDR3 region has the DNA TGTGCCAGCAGCCGGGACAGGAGCGGTCAAGAAAAACTGTTTTTT.

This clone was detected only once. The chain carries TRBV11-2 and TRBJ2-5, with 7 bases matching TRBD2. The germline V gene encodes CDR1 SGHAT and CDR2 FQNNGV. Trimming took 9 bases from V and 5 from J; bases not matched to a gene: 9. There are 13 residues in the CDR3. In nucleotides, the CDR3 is TGTGCCAGTGGCCTAGCGGTCCCCGAGACCCAGTACTTC. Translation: CASGLAVPETQYF.

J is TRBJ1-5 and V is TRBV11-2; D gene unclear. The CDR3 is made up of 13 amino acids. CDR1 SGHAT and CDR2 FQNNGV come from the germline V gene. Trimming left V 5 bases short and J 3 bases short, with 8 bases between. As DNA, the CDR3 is TGTGCCAGCAGCCGGGTTAACAATCAGCCCCAGCATTTT. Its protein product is CASSRVNNQPQHF. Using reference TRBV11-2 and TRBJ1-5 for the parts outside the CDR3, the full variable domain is EAGVAQSPRYKIIEKRQSVAFWCNPISGHATLYWYQQILGQGPKLLIQFQNNGVVDDSQLPKDRFSAERLKGVDSTLKIQPAKLEDSAVYLCASSRVNNQPQHFGDGTRLSIL.

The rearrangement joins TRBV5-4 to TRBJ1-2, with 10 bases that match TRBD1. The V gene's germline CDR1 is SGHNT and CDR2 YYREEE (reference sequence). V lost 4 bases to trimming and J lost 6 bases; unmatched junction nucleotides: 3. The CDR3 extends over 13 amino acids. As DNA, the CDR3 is TGTGCCAGCAGCCAGACAGGGGGCCATGGCTACACCTTC. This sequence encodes CASSQTGGHGYTF.

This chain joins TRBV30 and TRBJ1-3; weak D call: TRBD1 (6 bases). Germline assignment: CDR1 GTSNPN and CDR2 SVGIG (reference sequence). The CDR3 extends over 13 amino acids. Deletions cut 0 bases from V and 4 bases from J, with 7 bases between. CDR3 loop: CAWSVGQGNTIYF. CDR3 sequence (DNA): TGTGCCTGGAGTGTAGGACAGGGAAACACCATATATTTT.

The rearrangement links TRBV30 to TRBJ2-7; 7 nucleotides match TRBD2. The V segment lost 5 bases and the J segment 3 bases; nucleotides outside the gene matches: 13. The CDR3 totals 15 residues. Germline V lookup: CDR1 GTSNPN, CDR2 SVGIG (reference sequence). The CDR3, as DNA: TGTGCCTGGGCGACTAGCTCTACACTCGGCTACGAGCAGTACTTC. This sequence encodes CAWATSSTLGYEQYF.

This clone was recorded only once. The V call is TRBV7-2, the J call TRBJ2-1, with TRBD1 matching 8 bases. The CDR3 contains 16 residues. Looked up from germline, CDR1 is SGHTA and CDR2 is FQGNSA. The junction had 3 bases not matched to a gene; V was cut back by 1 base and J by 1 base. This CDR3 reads CASSLVNRGSYNEQFF. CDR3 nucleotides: TGTGCCAGCAGCTTAGTCAACAGGGGGTCCTACAATGAGCAGTTCTTC.

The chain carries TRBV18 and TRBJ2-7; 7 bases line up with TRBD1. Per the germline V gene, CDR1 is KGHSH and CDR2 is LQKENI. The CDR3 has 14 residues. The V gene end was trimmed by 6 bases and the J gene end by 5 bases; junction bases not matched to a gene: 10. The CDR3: CASSRTGDRNEQYF. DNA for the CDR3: TGTGCCAGCTCCCGCACAGGGGACAGAAACGAGCAGTACTTC.